One and the same sample provided the 3 T cell receptor beta chains below, sequenced in a study of breast tumors, draining lymph nodes, adjacent tissues. TCRdb ran MiXCR on the multiplex PCR reads and lists one entry per CDR3 protein. The sample consists of under 250,000 distinct CDR3 sequences, 32% of them appearing once. Axillary draining lymph nodes of breast cancer patients supplied the node samples. Input material: axillary lymph node tissue. The receptors derive from a female donor with breast cancer. Some clones in this sample may be carry-over from other donors' samples.

In the case of this clonotype: One junction end does not reproduce the germline sequence, and a read error may be involved. The chain combines TRBV2 with TRBJ1-2, with D possibly TRBD1 on 5 matching bases. This CDR3 is 17 amino acids long. Germline V gene sequence: CDR1 SNHLY, CDR2 FYNNEI. CDR3 coding DNA: TGTGCCAGCAGGGCCGGGACTAGCGGGAGCGCTAACTACGGCTACACCTTC. Encoded protein: CASRAGTSGSANYGYTF.

Ten or more counts support this clonotype. The chain joins TRBV6-5 to TRBJ1-3; D unclear. Germline values: CDR1 MNHEY, CDR2 SVGAGI. The V end lost 6 bases, the J end lost 2 bases, and 8 bases lay between the germline ends. This CDR3 is built from 13 residues. The CDR3 protein is CASSERAGNTIYF. In nucleotides, the CDR3 is TGTGCCAGCAGCGAGAGGGCTGGAAACACCATATATTTT.

This clonotype showed up many times. V gene TRBV2 combines with J gene TRBJ2-1, with 10 bases identical to TRBD2. Germline CDR1 SNHLY, CDR2 FYNNEI. Trimming at V came to 5 bases and at J to 4 bases, leaving 11 bases not matched to a gene. The CDR3 is 17 residues long. CDR3 DNA sequence: TGTGCCAGCAGTCGAAATCTAGCGGGAGACAAATACAATGAGCAGTTCTTC. Protein product: CASSRNLAGDKYNEQFF.